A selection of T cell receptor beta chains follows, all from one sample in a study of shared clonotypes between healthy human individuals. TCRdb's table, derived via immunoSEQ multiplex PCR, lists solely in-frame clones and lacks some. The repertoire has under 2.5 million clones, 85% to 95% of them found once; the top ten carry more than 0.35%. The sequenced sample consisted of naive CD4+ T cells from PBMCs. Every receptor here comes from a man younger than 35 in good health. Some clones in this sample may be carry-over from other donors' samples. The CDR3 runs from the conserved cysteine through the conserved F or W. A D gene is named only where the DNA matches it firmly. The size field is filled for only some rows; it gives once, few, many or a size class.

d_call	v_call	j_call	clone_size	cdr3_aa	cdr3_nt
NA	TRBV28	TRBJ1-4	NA	CASSLGGGTPEKLFF	TGTGCCAGCAGTTTGGGGGGCGGGACGCCCGAAAAACTGTTTTTT
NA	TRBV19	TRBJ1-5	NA	CASSIEGVGNQPQHF	TGTGCCAGTAGTATTGAGGGTGTTGGTAATCAGCCCCAGCATTTT
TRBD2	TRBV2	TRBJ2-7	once	CASSFLPSGRTYEQYF	TGTGCCAGCAGCTTCCTTCCTAGCGGGAGGACCTACGAGCAGTACTTC
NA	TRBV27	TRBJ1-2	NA	CASSFHGGPGRGYTF	TGTGCCAGCAGTTTCCACGGGGGGCCTGGCCGGGGCTACACCTTC
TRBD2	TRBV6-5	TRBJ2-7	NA	CASSLSGGLSYEQYF	TGTGCCAGCAGCCTGAGCGGGGGCCTCTCCTACGAGCAGTACTTC
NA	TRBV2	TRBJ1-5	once	CASRIQDQPQHF	TGTGCCAGCAGAATACAAGATCAGCCCCAGCATTTT
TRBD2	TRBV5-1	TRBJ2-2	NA	CASSRLGLAGGGTGELFF	TGCGCCAGCAGCCGATTAGGACTAGCGGGAGGGGGCACCGGGGAGCTGTTTTTT
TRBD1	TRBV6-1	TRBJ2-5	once	CASTTGGWETQYF	TGTGCCAGCACCACAGGGGGATGGGAGACCCAGTACTTC
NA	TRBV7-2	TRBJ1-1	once	CASSRSVWGGNGAFF	TGTGCCAGCAGCCGAAGTGTCTGGGGGGGCAATGGAGCTTTCTTT
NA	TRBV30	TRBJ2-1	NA	CAWSYELNNEQFF	TGTGCCTGGAGTTATGAGCTGAACAATGAGCAGTTCTTC
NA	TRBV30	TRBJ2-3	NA	CAWTPARETDTQYF	TGTGCCTGGACCCCGGCGAGGGAAACAGATACGCAGTATTTT
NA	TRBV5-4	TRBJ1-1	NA	CASSLEAGNTEAFF	TGTGCCAGCAGCTTGGAAGCGGGTAACACTGAAGCTTTCTTT
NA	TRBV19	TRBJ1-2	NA	CASSIRDGYTF	TGTGCCAGTAGTATACGGGATGGCTACACCTTC
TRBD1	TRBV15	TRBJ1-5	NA	CATSRRVGTGRDPQHF	TGTGCCACCAGCAGAAGAGTAGGGACAGGTCGGGACCCCCAGCATTTT
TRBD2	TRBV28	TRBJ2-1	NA	CASQNGASGHNEQFF	TGTGCCAGCCAAAATGGGGCTAGCGGGCACAATGAGCAGTTCTTC
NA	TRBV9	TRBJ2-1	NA	CASSVIPQGPYNEQFF	TGTGCCAGCAGCGTAATTCCCCAGGGGCCCTACAATGAGCAGTTCTTC
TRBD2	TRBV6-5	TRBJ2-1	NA	CASSYDGRNEQFF	TGTGCCAGCAGTTACGACGGGAGGAATGAGCAGTTCTTC
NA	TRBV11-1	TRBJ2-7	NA	CASSSRRGSYEQYF	TGTGCCAGCAGCTCCCGGCGGGGCTCCTACGAGCAGTACTTC
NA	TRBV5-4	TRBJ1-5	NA	CASSLNPGRNQPQHF	TGTGCCAGCAGCCTCAACCCGGGTCGGAATCAGCCCCAGCATTTT
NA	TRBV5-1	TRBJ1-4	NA	CASSLFELFF	TGCGCCAGCAGCTTGTTTGAGCTGTTTTTT
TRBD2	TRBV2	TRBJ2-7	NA	CASSPTSGRLNEQYF	TGTGCCAGCAGCCCTACTAGCGGGAGACTCAACGAGCAGTACTTC
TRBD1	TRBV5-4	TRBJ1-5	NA	CASSSQQGLAQPQHF	TGTGCCAGCAGCTCGCAACAGGGGCTCGCTCAGCCCCAGCATTTT
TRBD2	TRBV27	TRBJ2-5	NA	CASRLAGAETQYF	TGTGCCAGCAGACTAGCGGGAGCGGAGACCCAGTACTTC
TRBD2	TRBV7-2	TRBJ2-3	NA	CASRREVADTQYF	TGTGCCAGCAGGCGGGAGGTCGCAGATACGCAGTATTTT
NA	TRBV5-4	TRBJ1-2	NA	CASSSQSDGYTF	TGTGCCAGCAGCTCACAGTCGGATGGCTACACCTTC
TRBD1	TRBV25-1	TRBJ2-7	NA	CASSESTGGSYEQYF	TGTGCCAGCAGTGAATCAACAGGGGGGTCCTACGAGCAGTACTTC
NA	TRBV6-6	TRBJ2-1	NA	CASSRSGNPYNEQFF	TGTGCCAGCAGCAGGTCGGGGAACCCCTACAATGAGCAGTTCTTC
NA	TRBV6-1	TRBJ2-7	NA	CASSEGGRLYEQYF	TGTGCCAGCAGTGAAGGGGGTCGGCTCTACGAGCAGTACTTC
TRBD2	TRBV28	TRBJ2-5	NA	CASSYGLAGLKTQYF	TGTGCCAGCAGTTATGGACTAGCGGGATTAAAGACCCAGTACTTC
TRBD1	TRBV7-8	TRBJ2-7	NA	CASSLGTGVYFYEQYF	TGTGCCAGCAGCTTAGGGACAGGGGTCTACTTCTACGAGCAGTACTTC
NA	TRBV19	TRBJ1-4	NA	CASSWSERNEKLFF	TGTGCCAGTAGTTGGTCAGAAAGAAATGAAAAACTGTTTTTT
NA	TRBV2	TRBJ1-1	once	CASTTTGRNTEAFF	TGTGCCAGCACCACAACGGGGCGGAACACTGAAGCTTTCTTT
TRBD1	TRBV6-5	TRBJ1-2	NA	CASSRDRGYGYTF	TGTGCCAGCAGTCGGGACAGGGGCTATGGCTACACCTTC
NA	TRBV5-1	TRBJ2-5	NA	CASSLGLGHGETQYF	TGCGCCAGCAGCCTGGGGTTGGGACATGGGGAGACCCAGTACTTC
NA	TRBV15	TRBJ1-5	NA	CATSTDRPLGNQPQHF	TGTGCCACCAGCACTGATCGACCCCTGGGTAATCAGCCCCAGCATTTT
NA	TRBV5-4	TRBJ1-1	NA	CASSRVNVGNTEAFF	TGTGCCAGCAGTCGGGTTAACGTAGGGAACACTGAAGCTTTCTTT
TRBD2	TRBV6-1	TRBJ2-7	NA	CASSEGAGGYTYEQYF	TGTGCCAGCAGTGAAGGAGCGGGAGGGTACACCTACGAGCAGTACTTC
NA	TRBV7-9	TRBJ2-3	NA	CASSLRDTDTQYF	TGTGCCAGCAGCTTAAGGGACACAGATACGCAGTATTTT
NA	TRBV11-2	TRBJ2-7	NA	CASSPWGHFYEQYF	TGTGCCAGCAGCCCTTGGGGACACTTCTACGAGCAGTACTTC
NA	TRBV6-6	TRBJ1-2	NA	CASSYSPDYGYTF	TGTGCCAGCAGTTATAGTCCGGACTATGGCTACACCTTC
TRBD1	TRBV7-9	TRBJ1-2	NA	CASSLDGTGINYGYTF	TGTGCCAGCAGCTTAGATGGGACAGGAATTAACTATGGCTACACCTTC
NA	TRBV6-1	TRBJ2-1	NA	CASSVPTKSDEQFF	TGTGCCAGCAGTGTCCCGACTAAGAGCGATGAGCAGTTCTTC
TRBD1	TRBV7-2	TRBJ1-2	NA	CASSLHRGDYGYTF	TGTGCCAGCAGCTTACACAGGGGGGATTATGGCTACACCTTC
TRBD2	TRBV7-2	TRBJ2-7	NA	CASSLHLAGGPKDYEQYF	TGTGCCAGCAGCCTCCATCTAGCGGGAGGGCCGAAAGACTACGAGCAGTACTTC
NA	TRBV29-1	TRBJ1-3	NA	CTVTGLLLNTIYF	TGCACCGTTACCGGACTCTTACTAAACACCATATATTTT
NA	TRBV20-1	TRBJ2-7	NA	CSARSEFEQYF	TGCAGTGCTAGATCGGAATTCGAGCAGTACTTC
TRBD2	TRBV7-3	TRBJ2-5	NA	CASSRLGLAGETQYF	TGTGCCAGCAGCCGTTTGGGACTAGCGGGGGAGACCCAGTACTTC
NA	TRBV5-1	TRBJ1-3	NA	CASSLEAGKGNTIYF	TGCGCCAGCAGCTTGGAGGCAGGGAAGGGAAACACCATATATTTT
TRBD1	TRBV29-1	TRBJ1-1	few	CSVVPPQGAEAFF	TGCAGCGTCGTTCCACCTCAGGGGGCTGAAGCTTTCTTT
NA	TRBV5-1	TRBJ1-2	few	CASRSDSDNYGYTF	TGCGCCAGCAGATCCGACAGCGACAACTATGGCTACACCTTC
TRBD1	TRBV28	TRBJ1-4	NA	CASSITGQGGPNEKLFF	TGTGCCAGCAGTATTACGGGACAAGGGGGCCCTAATGAAAAACTGTTTTTT
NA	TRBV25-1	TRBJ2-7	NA	CASSALGGYEAYEQYF	TGTGCCAGCAGTGCTCTAGGAGGGTATGAGGCTTACGAGCAGTACTTC
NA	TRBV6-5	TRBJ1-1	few	CASSYSGARGEAFF	TGTGCCAGCAGTTACTCTGGAGCCAGGGGTGAAGCTTTCTTT
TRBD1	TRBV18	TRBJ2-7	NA	CASSRNSGTGAYEQYF	TGTGCCAGCTCACGGAATTCCGGGACAGGCGCCTACGAGCAGTACTTC